Listed below are T cell receptor beta chains from one sample, sequenced in a study of cytomegalovirus exposure and HLA in healthy donors. Assay: immunoSEQ multiplex PCR; the TCRdb copy retains only in-frame clones and omits some. The sample has some 140,000 clones, around four fifths seen once; the top ten hold 4.5% to 5%. Sequenced: PBMCs. Receptor source: a man between 25 and 39 years old in good health. The CDR3 runs from the conserved cysteine through the conserved F or W. The D gene is left open where the match is weak. Clone sizes are given selectively: once, few, many, or a class where the clone is expanded.

D	V	size	J	DNA	CDR3
-	TRBV6-1	-	TRBJ2-7	TGTGCCAGCAGTCTCTGGCCCTACGAGCAGTACTTC	CASSLWPYEQYF
-	TRBV27	-	TRBJ2-1	TGTGCCAGCAGTTTATTTTCTGGGACAAATGAGCAGTTCTTC	CASSLFSGTNEQFF
-	TRBV7-2	-	TRBJ2-7	TGTGCCAGCAGCATCTCAGGGGCATTCTCCTACGAGCAGTACTTC	CASSISGAFSYEQYF
TRBD1	TRBV18	-	TRBJ1-1	TGTGCCAGCTCACCACTTGACAGGGGATTGAACACTGAAGCTTTCTTT	CASSPLDRGLNTEAFF
TRBD2	TRBV30	-	TRBJ2-1	TGTGCCTGGAGTGTACCGACTAGCGGGAGTAACGAGCAGTTCTTC	CAWSVPTSGSNEQFF
-	TRBV5-1	-	TRBJ2-7	TGCGCCAGCAGCGACAGCTACGAGCAGTACTTC	CASSDSYEQYF
TRBD1	TRBV6-1	-	TRBJ2-7	TGTGCCAGCAGTGAATTTGGACAGGGCCCCTACGAGCAGTACTTC	CASSEFGQGPYEQYF
-	TRBV30	-	TRBJ1-3	TGTGCCTGGATAAGCCGGGTCTCTGGAAACACCATATATTTT	CAWISRVSGNTIYF
TRBD2	TRBV27	-	TRBJ2-1	TGTGCCAGCAGTAGTAGCGGGAGGCGTGTTAATCAGTTCTTC	CASSSSGRRVNQFF
-	TRBV28	-	TRBJ2-3	TGTGCCAGCAGCAACAGGGATCTGGGGAATACGCAGTATTTT	CASSNRDLGNTQYF
TRBD2	TRBV9	-	TRBJ2-1	TGTGCCAGCAGCGTAGATCCTAGCGGGAGGAGTGAGCAGTTCTTC	CASSVDPSGRSEQFF
TRBD2	TRBV6-4	-	TRBJ2-3	TGTGCCAGCAGTGGGCGAGCGGGGGGCAGCACAGATACGCAGTATTTT	CASSGRAGGSTDTQYF
-	TRBV7-3	few	TRBJ2-1	TGTGCCAGCAGCTGGAGGGCGGGCTACAATGAGCAGTTCTTC	CASSWRAGYNEQFF
-	TRBV19	-	TRBJ2-1	TGTGCCAGTAGTATTAGCGGAAGCTCCTACAATGAGCAGTTCTTC	CASSISGSSYNEQFF